This TCR beta chain derives from a study of CD8+ T cells in alopecia areata. General observations from the study: For patients receiving tofacitinib, scalp clonality and expanded CD8+ clones among the top 100 significantly decreased.

RNA was extracted and reverse transcribed into cDNA as the sequencing template. Data came from immunoSEQ multiplex PCR; TCRdb stores just in-frame clones and leaves some out. This sample has roughly 220,000 clones, with more than 30% found just once. This clone occurred a few times. Antigen unknown. Germline V gene data show CDR1 as MDHEN and CDR2 as SYDVKM. The germline V and J ends were trimmed by 5 bases and 4 bases, with 8 bases remaining between them. This CDR3 contains 12 residues. Treatment defined: oral pan-JAK inhibitor, 5-10 mg twice daily. The sequence derives from a human donor with alopecia areata. This material consisted of CD4+ T cells sorted from blood, taken at roughly week 30, from a patient treated with tofacitinib. The chain is built from TRBV28 and TRBJ2-5; D is undetermined. The CDR3 DNA reads as TGTGCCAGCAGTGGGTTCGTAGAGACCCAGTACTTC. This codes for CASSGFVETQYF.